The clone carrying this TCR beta chain was seen only a few times. The source of the sample is a study of patients and donors after allogeneic stem cell transplantation. In TCRdb, the RT-PCR reads were re-called with MiXCR into one record per CDR3 protein. The table lists about 89,000 distinct CDR3 sequences, roughly 48% of them singletons. Germline V gives CDR1 SGHTS, CDR2 YDEGEE. V was clipped by 2 bases and J by 0 bases; unmatched bases: 12. This CDR3 comprises 19 residues. Sequenced input: blood, either unsorted or a sorted T cell fraction (not recorded which). This receptor was obtained from a human donor who was either an allogeneic HSCT recipient or a stem cell or donor lymphocyte infusion donor (not recorded which). It is not recorded whose cells these are; they may come from a transplant donor. V gene TRBV5-8 combines with J gene TRBJ1-1, with 11 bases fitting TRBD1. The CDR3 spells CASSLVGQGASLLNTEAFF. The CDR3 nucleotides read TGTGCCAGCAGCTTAGTCGGACAGGGGGCGTCCCTGTTGAACACTGAAGCTTTCTTT.